The next 32 T cell receptor beta chains were all read from a single sample in a study of blood T cell repertoires in COVID-19. Assay used: immunoSEQ multiplex PCR; TCRdb lists only in-frame clones, some missing. The sample has around 270,000 clones; 85% to 90% are singletons. Source material: peripheral blood. These receptors were obtained from an older woman with COVID-19, enrolled during active disease.

The CDR3 bases are TGCAGCGTTGAAGATCGAGGGAGGGCCGGGGAGACCCAGTACTTC. This sequence encodes CSVEDRGRAGETQYF. The gene calls are TRBV29-1 and TRBJ2-5, with 7 nucleotides matching TRBD2. The J segment lost 5 bases and the V segment lost 0 bases, leaving 9 bases of the junction unmatched. Germline V CDR1 and CDR2: SQVTM, ANQGSEA. The CDR3 is 15 amino acids.

The genes are TRBV5-4 and TRBJ2-5; TRBD2 aligns across 7 bases. The CDR3 sequence is 15 residues long. Germline trimming cut 0 bases from V and 0 bases from J; bases unmatched to any gene: 2. The germline CDR1 and CDR2 sequences are SGHNT and YYREEE (reference sequence). The CDR3 is CASSLGGRNQETQYF. CDR3 DNA: TGTGCCAGCAGCTTGGGCGGGAGAAACCAAGAGACCCAGTACTTC.

This clone was recorded a few times. This chain connects TRBV11-3 to TRBJ1-1; D unclear. Trimming removed 3 bases from V and 4 bases from J, with 9 bases in between. CDR1 SGHNT and CDR2 YENEEA come from the germline V gene. The CDR3 runs to 13 residues. This CDR3 reads CASSFRGATEAFF. CDR3 coding DNA: TGTGCCAGCAGCTTCCGGGGAGCCACTGAAGCTTTCTTT.

Remarks on this clone: One end of the junction varies from germline; a read error may be responsible. J is TRBJ2-1 and V is TRBV3-1 (or the pseudogene TRBV3-2); the D gene is possibly TRBD2 (6 bases). The CDR3 loop spans 12 amino acids. Germline V gene lookup returns CDR1 LGHDT and CDR2 YNNKEL (reference sequence). The CDR3 region is CASSQDVAAVIF. The CDR3 DNA reads as TGTGCCAGCAGCCAAGATGTAGCGGCTGTGATCTTC.

The count of this clone is one. The chain carries TRBV11-3 and TRBJ2-3; 11 nucleotides align to TRBD1. J lost 7 bases, V lost 3 bases, and 6 bases had no gene match. CDR3 length: 15 amino acids. CDR1 is SGHNT and CDR2 is YENEEA in the germline V gene. The CDR3 region is CASSLGQGDANTQYF. For the CDR3, the DNA is TGTGCCAGCAGCTTGGGACAGGGGGACGCGAATACGCAGTATTTT.

V gene TRBV24-1 combines with J gene TRBJ1-1; no clear D gene. The CDR3 length is 13 residues. The V end lost 7 bases, the J end lost 1 base, and 9 bases lay between the germline ends. Looked up from germline, CDR1 is KGHDR and CDR2 is SFDVKD. CDR3 sequence: CATREAENTEAFF. In nucleotides, the CDR3 is TGTGCCACCAGGGAGGCGGAGAACACTGAAGCTTTCTTT.

The rearrangement links TRBV13 to TRBJ1-2; D is perhaps TRBD1 (5 bases). Germline CDR1 is PRHDT and CDR2 is FYEKMQ (reference sequence). This CDR3 contains 15 residues. Trimming took 5 bases from V and 4 from J, leaving 17 bases between them. DNA of the CDR3: TGTGCCAGCAGCCCCCCTGGTGGGGGGGGCTATGGCTACACCTTC. This codes for CASSPPGGGGYGYTF.

The chain carries TRBV28 and TRBJ2-1; D uncertain. This CDR3 region has 12 residues. The germline gives CDR1 MDHEN, CDR2 SYDVKM. The V end lost 5 bases, the J end lost 8 bases, and 10 bases lay between the germline ends. The DNA for the CDR3 is TGTGCCAGCAGTCCTACCCCCTATGAGCAGTTCTTC. Translation: CASSPTPYEQFF.

The CDR3: CASSATGVSYEQYF. For the CDR3, the DNA is TGCGCCAGCAGCGCTACAGGGGTTTCCTACGAGCAGTACTTC. The rearrangement uses TRBV5-1 and TRBJ2-7, with 7 bases lining up with TRBD1. The trim removed 4 bases at V and 1 base at J, leaving 5 bases unmatched. The germline V gene has CDR1 SGHRS and CDR2 YFSETQ. This CDR3 is built from 14 residues.

J is TRBJ1-3 and V is TRBV5-6; D call uncertain. V lost 2 bases and J lost 0, with 6 bases in between. Germline V gene data show CDR1 as SGHDT and CDR2 as YYEEEE. This CDR3 has 14 amino acids. CDR3 bases: TGTGCCAGCAGCTTCGGTTCCTCTGGAAACACCATATATTTT. The encoded protein is CASSFGSSGNTIYF.

This chain uses TRBV21-1 with TRBJ1-5; the DNA was not used to check the table's D call, TRBD1. TRBV21-1 is a listed pseudogene. The CDR3 is made up of 15 amino acids. This CDR3 is CASRTHRGPRQPQHF. CDR3 DNA: TGTGCCAGCAGAACGCACAGGGGGCCACGACAGCCCCAGCATTTT.

This clone was seen only once. Additional DNA sequences in this sample encode the identical CDR3. The chain links TRBV19 to TRBJ2-5; D is unresolved. In germline, CDR1 is LNHDA, CDR2 SQIVND (reference sequence). The CDR3 contains 11 residues. Trimming took off 2 bases at V and 4 bases at J, with 2 bases between the two ends. The CDR3 here is CASSIRETQYF. The CDR3 DNA follows: TGTGCCAGTAGTATACGAGAGACCCAGTACTTC.

The rearrangement uses TRBV6-2 or TRBV6-3 and TRBJ2-2; D is uncertain. Germline V gene sequence: CDR1 MNHEY, CDR2 SVGEGT. The CDR3 is 15 residues long. V lost 2 bases and J 7 bases, leaving 14 bases between the germline ends. The CDR3: CASSYPSDIGGELFF. The DNA of the CDR3 is TGTGCCAGCAGTTACCCCAGTGACATAGGCGGGGAGCTGTTTTTT.

The chain uses TRBV28 and TRBJ2-7; TRBD1 agrees at 7 bases. V was pared by 10 bases and J by 4 bases, with 10 bases of the junction left unmatched. The CDR3 loop spans 13 amino acids. The germline V gene encodes CDR1 MDHEN and CDR2 SYDVKM. Here the CDR3 reads CATQPGQFYEQYF. The CDR3 nucleotides read TGTGCCACCCAACCGGGACAGTTTTACGAGCAGTACTTC.

The chain links TRBV7-9 to TRBJ1-2; D gene ambiguous. V lost 5 bases, J lost 4 bases, and 14 bases lay in between. CDR1 is SEHNR and CDR2 is FQNEAQ in the germline V gene (reference sequence). CDR3 length: 14 amino acids. CDR3 sequence: CASSPREGLYGYTF. For the CDR3, the DNA is TGTGCCAGCAGCCCCCGAGAGGGCCTCTATGGCTACACCTTC. The variable domain in full, with the rest retrieved from reference TRBV7-9 and TRBJ1-2, is DTGVSQNPRHKITKRGQNVTFRCDPISEHNRLYWYRQTLGQGPEFLTYFQNEAQLEKSRLLSDRFSAERPKGSFSTLEIQRTEQGDSAMYLCASSPREGLYGYTFGSGTRLTVV.

The chain is built from TRBV28 and TRBJ1-1; D call uncertain. CDR1 and CDR2 (germline): MDHEN, SYDVKM. V was cut by 10 bases and J by 1 base, with 13 bases left in between. The CDR3 spans 13 residues. CDR3: CATRPGGNTEAFF. The CDR3 DNA reads TGTGCCACCCGACCCGGAGGGAACACTGAAGCTTTCTTT. The whole variable domain, remainder taken from reference TRBV28 and TRBJ1-1, is DVKVTQSSRYLVKRTGEKVFLECVQDMDHENMFWYRQDPGLGLRLIYFSYDVKMKEKGDIPEGYSVSREKKERFSLILESASTNQTSMYLCATRPGGNTEAFFGQGTRLTVV.

CDR3 bases: TGTGCCAGCAGCCCCACCGGGAACTATGGCTACACCTTC. As protein: CASSPTGNYGYTF. The chain carries TRBV28 and TRBJ1-2; D unclear. There are 13 residues in the CDR3. The germline CDR1 and CDR2 sequences are MDHEN and SYDVKM. Trimming removed 6 bases at V and 2 bases at J, with 10 bases between.

In the case of this clone: Other DNA sequences in the same sample also yield this CDR3. The genes are TRBV7-2 and TRBJ2-7; 8 nucleotides align to TRBD1. The CDR3 extends over 15 amino acids. Losses at the gene ends were 0 bases for V and 2 bases for J; bases not matched to a gene: 3. CDR1 and CDR2 (germline): SGHTA, FQGNSA. Here the CDR3 DNA reads TGTGCCAGCAGCTTAGCAGGACAGGGACCCTACGAGCAGTACTTC. Amino acids: CASSLAGQGPYEQYF.

This sequence joins TRBV5-1 and TRBJ2-2, with D tentatively TRBD1 (7 bases). Germline V gene lookup returns CDR1 SGHRS and CDR2 YFSETQ. CDR3 length equals 16 residues. The V gene lost 0 bases and the J gene lost 6 bases, with 15 bases spanning the gap. This CDR3 is CASSLAGGGSSGELFF. CDR3 nucleotides: TGCGCCAGCAGCTTGGCCGGAGGGGGCTCGTCCGGGGAGCTGTTTTTT.

The rearrangement links TRBV4-1 to TRBJ2-2, with TRBD2 matching 10 bases. V trimming: 10 bases; J trimming: 4 bases; junction bases outside the gene matches: 15. Germline assignment: CDR1 MGHRA and CDR2 YSYEKL. The CDR3 is 17 residues long. The CDR3 DNA sequence: TGCGCCACTGGGGACCCAGCGGGAGGGCCGAGCACCGGGGAGCTGTTTTTT. Its protein product is CATGDPAGGPSTGELFF.

The genes are TRBV19 and TRBJ2-7, with 9 bases lining up with TRBD2. The J segment lost 2 bases and the V segment lost 4 bases, leaving 6 bases of the junction unmatched. The CDR3 is 15 amino acids. Germline V gives CDR1 LNHDA, CDR2 SQIVND (reference sequence). CDR3 sequence: CASSNGLASPYEQYF. The DNA of the CDR3 is TGTGCCAGTAGTAATGGACTAGCGTCTCCCTACGAGCAGTACTTC.

The chain couples TRBV19 to TRBJ2-4; TRBD1 aligns across 7 bases. Germline V gives CDR1 LNHDA, CDR2 SQIVND (reference sequence). The CDR3 totals 19 residues. V shed 5 bases, J shed 0 bases, and the junction held 16 bases outside the gene matches. CDR3 amino acids: CASSVFPGTASLAKNIQYF. In DNA form, the CDR3 reads TGTGCCAGTAGTGTCTTCCCCGGGACAGCCTCCCTAGCCAAAAACATTCAGTACTTC.

The chain couples TRBV19 to TRBJ2-1; D is perhaps TRBD2 (6 bases). Germline V gives CDR1 LNHDA, CDR2 SQIVND (reference sequence). This CDR3 spans 15 amino acids. Trimming pared 3 bases from V and 0 bases from J, leaving 9 bases between. The CDR3 nucleotides are TGTGCCAGTAGTATTCAGGGAGGCTCCTACAATGAGCAGTTCTTC. Protein: CASSIQGGSYNEQFF. The whole variable domain, remainder taken from reference TRBV19 and TRBJ2-1, is DGGITQSPKYLFRKEGQNVTLSCEQNLNHDAMYWYRQDPGQGLRLIYYSQIVNDFQKGDIAEGYSVSREKKESFPLTVTSAQKNPTAFYLCASSIQGGSYNEQFFGPGTRLTVL.

The J gene is TRBJ2-7, the V gene TRBV7-6; 7 nucleotides match TRBD2. Germline values: CDR1 SGHVS, CDR2 FNYEAQ. The length of the CDR3 is 16 residues. The V and J ends lost 1 base and 1 base, in that order; junction bases with no gene match: 7. For the CDR3, the DNA is TGTGCCAGCAGCTTAGGGGGGGGTTCCCAATCCTACGAGCAGTACTTC. It translates to CASSLGGGSQSYEQYF.

The J gene is TRBJ1-5, the V gene TRBV7-8; 8 bases agree with TRBD1. V was pared by 0 bases and J by 2 bases, with 6 bases of the junction left unmatched. CDR1 is SGHVS, CDR2 FQNEAQ, per germline. The CDR3 is 17 amino acids. The CDR3 is CASSLAFTGGGNQPQHF. The CDR3 nucleotides are TGTGCCAGCAGCTTAGCGTTTACAGGGGGGGGCAATCAGCCCCAGCATTTT.

The chain carries TRBV28 and TRBJ1-2; 9 positions match TRBD1. This CDR3 has 14 residues. J was trimmed by 5 bases and V by 4 bases; bases with no gene match: 5. Germline V lookup: CDR1 MDHEN, CDR2 SYDVKM. The CDR3 sequence: CASSSWTGDYGYTF. Written as DNA, the CDR3 is TGTGCCAGCAGTTCGTGGACAGGGGATTATGGCTACACCTTC.

The J gene is TRBJ2-2, the V gene TRBV6-2 or TRBV6-3; D may be TRBD1 (5 bases). The V gene's germline CDR1 is MNHEY and CDR2 SVGEGT. The CDR3 is 14 amino acids. Deletions cut 5 bases from V and 5 bases from J, with 12 bases between. The CDR3 DNA follows: TGTGCCAGCAGTAAAAACAGGAATACCGGGGAGCTGTTTTTT. It is translated as CASSKNRNTGELFF.

V is TRBV4-2 and J is TRBJ2-7, with 7 bases matching TRBD1. This CDR3 contains 14 residues. V lost 3 bases to trimming and J lost 7 bases; unmatched junction nucleotides: 9. Per germline, CDR1 LGHNA and CDR2 YNFKEQ. CDR3 amino acids: CASSQTGTSTEQYF. The CDR3 DNA is TGTGCCAGCAGCCAGACAGGGACCTCTACGGAGCAGTACTTC.

The V call is TRBV6-6, the J call TRBJ2-1; 8 bases line up with TRBD2. The J segment lost 6 bases and the V segment lost 6 bases, leaving 10 bases of the junction unmatched. The CDR3 runs 15 residues. Germline-derived CDR1 and CDR2 are MNHNY and SVGAGI (reference sequence). Written as DNA, the CDR3 is TGTGCCAGCAGGGCGCAGCGGGAGAGGGGCAATGAGCAGTTCTTC. Protein: CASRAQRERGNEQFF.

The rearrangement links TRBV7-9 to TRBJ2-2; 7 nucleotides match TRBD1. The CDR3 covers 19 residues. J lost 1 base, V lost 4 bases, and 15 bases had no gene match. Germline V gene lookup returns CDR1 SEHNR and CDR2 FQNEAQ (reference sequence). Here the CDR3 reads CASSSPRGSGTVNTGELFF. In DNA form, the CDR3 reads TGTGCCAGCAGCTCCCCGAGGGGCTCCGGGACAGTGAACACCGGGGAGCTGTTTTTT.

This sequence joins TRBV24-1 and TRBJ1-1; the match to TRBD1 covers 8 bases. Germline V lookup: CDR1 KGHDR, CDR2 SFDVKD. V dropped 4 bases and J dropped 5; count of bases not matched to a gene: 5. The CDR3 is made up of 14 amino acids. The CDR3 region has the DNA TGTGCCACCAGTGAGGCAGGGGGCGAGACTGAAGCTTTCTTT. As protein: CATSEAGGETEAFF.

This chain links TRBV7-2 with TRBJ1-2; 10 bases map to TRBD1. Germline loops: CDR1 SGHTA, CDR2 FQGNSA. This CDR3 spans 15 amino acids. J was trimmed by 1 base and V by 5 bases; bases with no gene match: 4. CDR3 sequence reads: CASSTGQGVNYGYTF. The CDR3 DNA follows: TGTGCCAGCAGCACCGGACAGGGGGTTAACTATGGCTACACCTTC.